The clone carrying this T cell receptor beta chain was seen a few times. Study processing details: Using reference gene primer amplification, nucleated cell counts were estimated. Some clones are missing from TCRdb's copy, which holds only in-frame ones; the method was immunoSEQ multiplex PCR. The V and J calls and clone size come from that table; D and trimming were worked out from the DNA. This sample yields 70,000 to 90,000 clones, of which 75% to 90% are seen a single time; more than 9.5% belongs to the top ten. Germline CDR1 is SGHTS and CDR2 is YDEGEE. V gave up 2 bases and J gave up 3 bases, with 15 bases separating them. The CDR3 covers 16 residues. This sample is drawn from a study of blood T cell repertoires in COVID-19. The wider study: The United States, Italy and Spain provided the acute and convalescent COVID-19 samples.

This clonotype was sampled from a human donor in a cohort sampled during active COVID-19. The chain uses TRBV5-8 and TRBJ2-1; D may be TRBD2 (5 bases). The sample consisted of peripheral blood. CDR3 DNA sequence: TGTGCCAGCAGCTTAAATCGGGGTCTTAGCTACAATGAGCAGTTCTTC. Amino acids: CASSLNRGLSYNEQFF. Full variable domain (remainder filled in from reference TRBV5-8 and TRBJ2-1): EAGVTQSPTHLIKTRGQQATLRCSPISGHTSVYWYQQALGLGLQFLLWYDEGEERNRGNFPPRFSGRQFPNYSSELNVNALELEDSALYLCASSLNRGLSYNEQFFGPGTRLTVL.